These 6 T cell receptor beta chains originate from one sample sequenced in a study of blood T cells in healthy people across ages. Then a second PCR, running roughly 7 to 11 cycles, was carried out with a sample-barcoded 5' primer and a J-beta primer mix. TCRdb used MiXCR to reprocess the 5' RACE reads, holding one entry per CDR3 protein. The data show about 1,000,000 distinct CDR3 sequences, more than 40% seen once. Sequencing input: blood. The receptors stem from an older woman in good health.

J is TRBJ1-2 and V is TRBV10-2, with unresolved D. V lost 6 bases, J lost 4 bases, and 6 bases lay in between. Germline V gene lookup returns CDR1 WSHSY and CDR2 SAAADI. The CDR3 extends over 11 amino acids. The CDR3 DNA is TGCGCCAGCAGCGAAAGCTATGGCTACACCTTC. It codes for CASSESYGYTF.

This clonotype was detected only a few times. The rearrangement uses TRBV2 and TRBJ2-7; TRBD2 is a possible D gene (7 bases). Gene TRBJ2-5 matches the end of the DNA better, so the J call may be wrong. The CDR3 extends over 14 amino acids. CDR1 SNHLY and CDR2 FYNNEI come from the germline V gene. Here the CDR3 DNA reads TGTGCCAGCACCGAACGGGGGGCCGGGGAGACCCAGTACTTC. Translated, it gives CASTERGAGETQYF.

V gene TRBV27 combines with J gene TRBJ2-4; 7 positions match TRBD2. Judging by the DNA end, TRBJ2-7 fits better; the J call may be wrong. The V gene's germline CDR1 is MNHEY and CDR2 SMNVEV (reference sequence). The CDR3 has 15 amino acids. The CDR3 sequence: CASSWKISTSHEQYF. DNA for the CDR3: TGTGCCAGCAGTTGGAAAATCTCGACTAGCCACGAGCAGTACTTC.

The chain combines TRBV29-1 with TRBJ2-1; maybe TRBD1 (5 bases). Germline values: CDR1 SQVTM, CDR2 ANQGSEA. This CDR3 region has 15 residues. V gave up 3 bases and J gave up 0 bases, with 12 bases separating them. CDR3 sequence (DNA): TGCAGCGTTGAGGGCAGGGCGAGCTCCTACAATGAGCAGTTCTTC. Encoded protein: CSVEGRASSYNEQFF.

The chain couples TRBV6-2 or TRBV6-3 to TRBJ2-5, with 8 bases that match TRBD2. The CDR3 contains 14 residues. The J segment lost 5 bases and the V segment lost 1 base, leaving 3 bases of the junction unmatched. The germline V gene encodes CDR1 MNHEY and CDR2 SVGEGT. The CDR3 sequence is CASSYLTSAETQYF. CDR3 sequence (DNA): TGTGCCAGCAGTTACTTGACTAGCGCGGAGACCCAGTACTTC.

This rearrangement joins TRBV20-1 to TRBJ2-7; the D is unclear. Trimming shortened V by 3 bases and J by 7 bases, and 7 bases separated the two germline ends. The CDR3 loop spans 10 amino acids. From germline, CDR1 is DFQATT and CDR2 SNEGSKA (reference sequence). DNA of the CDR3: TGCAGTGCTAGCCACAATGAGCAGTACTTC. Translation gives CSASHNEQYF.